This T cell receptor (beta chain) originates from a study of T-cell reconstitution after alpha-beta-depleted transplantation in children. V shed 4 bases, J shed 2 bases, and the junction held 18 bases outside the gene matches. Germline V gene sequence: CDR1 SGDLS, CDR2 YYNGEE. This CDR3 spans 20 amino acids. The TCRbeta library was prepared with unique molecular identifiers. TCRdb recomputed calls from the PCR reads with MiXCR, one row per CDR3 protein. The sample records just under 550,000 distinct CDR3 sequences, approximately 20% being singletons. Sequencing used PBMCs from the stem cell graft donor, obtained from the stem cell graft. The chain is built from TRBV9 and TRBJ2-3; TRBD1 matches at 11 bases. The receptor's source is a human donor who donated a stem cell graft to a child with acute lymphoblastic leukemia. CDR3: CASSLLAGTGGFGLTDTQYF. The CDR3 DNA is TGTGCCAGCAGCCTCCTTGCCGGGACAGGGGGTTTCGGACTCACAGATACGCAGTATTTT.